This entry features one T cell receptor beta chain sequence. Its specificity is unknown. A multiplex PCR was run with 60 Vbeta primers and 13 Jbeta primers. Produced via immunoSEQ multiplex PCR; TCRdb's table is partial and in-frame only. In all, the sample yields roughly 34,000 clones. This specimen belongs to a study of cytomegalovirus exposure and HLA in healthy donors. Study outcomes and limitations: Previously analyzed data showed that most TCR beta V segments were productive at a frequency of about 90% or about 30%.

Trimming pared 5 bases from V and 2 bases from J, leaving 10 bases between. This CDR3 spans 13 amino acids. CDR1 and CDR2 (germline): SGHTA, FQGNSA. The sample comprised PBMCs. The chain has TRBV7-2 and TRBJ2-7, with D maybe TRBD1 (5 bases). The receptor was derived from a woman aged 40-49 years in good health and CMV-seropositive. The CDR3: CASSQVGAYEQYF. The CDR3 DNA sequence: TGTGCCAGCAGCCAGGTAGGGGCCTACGAGCAGTACTTC.